This T cell receptor beta chain was observed in a study of blood T cell repertoires in COVID-19. The CDR3 is made up of 15 amino acids. Germline V lookup: CDR1 SGHTA, CDR2 FQGNSA. V lost 3 bases and J 4 bases, leaving 12 bases between the germline ends. Using immunoSEQ multiplex PCR, the repertoire was profiled, and TCRdb retains in-frame clones only, with some absent. The repertoire has fewer than 400,000 clones, around 85% of them found once; the top ten carry under 2%. The sequenced sample consisted of PBMCs or T cells enriched from blood (not recorded which). The TCR was taken from a woman aged 30 to 39 who had been exposed to COVID-19. The V call is TRBV7-2, the J call TRBJ2-2, with a weak D call TRBD1 (6 bases). CDR3 protein: CASSFQQGTTGELFF. The CDR3, as DNA: TGTGCCAGCAGCTTCCAACAGGGTACCACCGGGGAGCTGTTTTTT.